Following are 15 T cell receptor beta chains from one sample sequenced in a study of T cell clonality in common variable immunodeficiency. The assay was immunoSEQ multiplex PCR, and TCRdb's table has in-frame clones only and misses some. The profile covers about 34,000 clones, none occurring a single time. No antigen has been assigned to these receptors. Regarding the study as a whole: Common variable immunodeficiency TCR beta sequences reportedly had fewer deletions and N-nucleotide insertions.

The sample taken for sequencing was peripheral blood mononuclear cells. All receptors derive from a human donor with common variable immunodeficiency.

This clone was observed a handful of times. The sequenced CDR3 bases are TGTGCCAGCAGCCTTGGGGCGGTAACTAGCACAGATACG. As protein: CASSLGAVTSTDT. Given in full, the CDR3 is CASSLGAVTSTDTQYF. The chain joins TRBV7-8 to TRBJ2-3; a weak D match, TRBD1 (5 bases). The read finishes 3 residues shy of the CDR3 end, and the germline J gene is used to complete it. Trimming left V 5 bases short and J 0 bases short, with 15 bases between. CDR3 size: 16 residues. The germline CDR1 and CDR2 sequences are SGHVS and FQNEAQ.

This clone turned up a few times. The CDR3 goes on 3 residues after the read ends, and that part is filled in from the germline J gene. This chain connects TRBV7-9 to TRBJ1-6; D unresolved. Germline lookup yields CDR1 SEHNR and CDR2 FQNEAQ (reference sequence). CDR3 length equals 13 residues. Trimming removed 6 bases at V and 6 bases at J, with 9 bases between. Partial CDR3 DNA: TGTGCCAGCAGACAGCCGGCTAATTCACCC. Its translation is CASRQPANSP. The complete CDR3 reads CASRQPANSPLHF.

The table lists this clone with many counts. The CDR3 end falls 3 residues outside the read, so it is completed with the germline J gene. The chain has TRBV10-3 and TRBJ2-7; 7 bases match TRBD2. Germline V gene data show CDR1 as ENHRY and CDR2 as SYGVKD. This CDR3 has 14 amino acids. Trimming cost V 1 base and J 4 bases; bases outside gene matches: 4. The part of the CDR3 DNA that was read is TGTGCCATCAGTGAGTGGGAAGCGGGGTACGAG. Its translation: CAISEWEAGYE. The full CDR3 is CAISEWEAGYEQYF.

This clone was observed at least ten times. The CDR3 is cut off 3 residues early in the read; its end comes from the germline J gene. The genes are TRBV5-6 and TRBJ2-2, with D perhaps TRBD2 (6 bases). The CDR3 has 13 residues. Trimming shortened V by 1 base and J by 7 bases, and 8 bases separated the two germline ends. Germline loops: CDR1 SGHDT, CDR2 YYEEEE. The CDR3 DNA, read in part, is TGTGCCAGCAGCTTGAGCGGGTACGGGGAG. It yields the protein CASSLSGYGE. The full CDR3 reads CASSLSGYGELFF.

This clone was seen a few times. The DNA read from the CDR3 is TGTGCCAGCAGCTTAGGCAGCGGGACCTACGAG. It encodes CASSLGSGTYE. The full CDR3 reads CASSLGSGTYEQYF. J is TRBJ2-7 and V is TRBV11-2; TRBD2 agrees at 7 bases. The read ends 3 residues before the CDR3 terminus; that terminus is restored from the germline J gene. V was clipped by 1 base and J by 2 bases; unmatched bases: 2. The CDR3 sequence is 14 residues long. Germline V gene lookup returns CDR1 SGHAT and CDR2 FQNNGV.

This clone was recorded a few times. The CDR3 loop reads CASSTLSTGNQPQHF. The CDR3 DNA, read in part, is TGTGCCAGTAGTACCCTCTCGACAGGGAATCAGCCC. J is TRBJ1-5 and V is TRBV19; 7 bases are a match to TRBD1. The sequence runs out 3 residues before the end of the CDR3; the remainder is reconstructed from the germline J gene. Germline-derived CDR1 and CDR2 are LNHDA and SQIVND (reference sequence). Trimming at V came to 4 bases and at J to 4 bases, leaving 7 bases not matched to a gene. The CDR3 is made up of 15 amino acids.

The sample holds many counts of this clone. The read halts 3 residues ahead of the CDR3 end, with the missing end drawn from the germline J gene. This chain uses TRBV5-1 with TRBJ2-2, with D possibly matching TRBD2 (5 bases). CDR1 and CDR2 from the germline V gene are SGHRS and YFSETQ. The ends were cut back, 1 base at V and 4 bases at J, with 17 bases in the middle. The CDR3 is made up of 17 amino acids. The DNA read from the CDR3 is TGCGCCAGCAGCTTGAGGGTCGGGGAAGGAGGCACCGGGGAG. This sequence encodes CASSLRVGEGGTGE. The full CDR3 reads CASSLRVGEGGTGELFF.

This clone has at least ten counts. The sequenced fragment ends 3 residues before the CDR3 boundary, so the rest is inferred from the germline J gene. The gene calls are TRBV15 and TRBJ2-1; perhaps TRBD1 as D (6 bases). The germline CDR1 and CDR2 sequences are LNHNV and YYDKDF (reference sequence). The germline V and J ends were trimmed by 3 bases and 1 base, with 7 bases remaining between them. The CDR3 totals 14 residues. Partial CDR3 DNA: TGTGCCACCAGCAGGGGGGCATCCTACAATGAG. Its protein is CATSRGASYNE. The entire CDR3 reads CATSRGASYNEQFF.

This clone came up a few times. The observed sequence ends 3 residues before the CDR3 terminus, with the missing tail filled in from the germline J gene. The chain is built from TRBV20-1 and TRBJ2-3, with TRBD2 as a possible D gene (5 bases). There are 15 residues in the CDR3. V lost 3 bases and J lost 5, with 18 bases in between. Germline V lookup: CDR1 DFQATT, CDR2 SNEGSKA (reference sequence). CDR3 loop: CSASLRTGVGDTQYF. CDR3 bases read: TGCAGTGCTAGTCTCAGGACTGGGGTGGGAGATACG.

Details on this clone: The read terminates 3 residues ahead of where the CDR3 ends, so the germline J gene completes it. Other nucleotide sequences in the sample specify the same CDR3. This chain uses TRBV2 with TRBJ2-5, with 10 positions matching TRBD1. The ends lost 4 bases at V and 4 bases at J; junction bases unmatched: 0. The CDR3 covers 13 residues. CDR1 and CDR2 (germline): SNHLY, FYNNEI. This CDR3 is CASSGTGGETQYF. CDR3 DNA, as far as it was read: TGTGCCAGCAGTGGGACAGGGGGAGAGACC.

This clone appeared a few times. The read terminates 3 residues before the CDR3 end, so the remaining end is supplied by the germline J gene. V gene TRBV19 combines with J gene TRBJ1-2; D possibly corresponds to TRBD1 (6 bases). CDR1 LNHDA and CDR2 SQIVND come from the germline V gene (reference sequence). Deletions cut 0 bases from V and 4 bases from J, with 12 bases between. The CDR3 covers 15 residues. CDR3 residues: CASSIEAQGSYGYTF. The covered CDR3 bases are TGTGCCAGTAGTATAGAAGCCCAGGGGAGCTATGGC.

Notes on this clone: The read is 3 residues too short to cover the CDR3 end, so that end is filled in from the germline J gene. The chain has TRBV30 and TRBJ2-7; 10 bases align to TRBD1. Germline CDR1 reads GTSNPN; CDR2 reads SVGIG (reference sequence). This CDR3 contains 14 residues. The ends lost 7 bases at V and 4 bases at J; junction bases unmatched: 10. The CDR3 sequence: CALNPGTGEYEQYF. Partial CDR3 DNA: TGTGCCTTAAACCCCGGGACAGGGGAATACGAG.

This clone was picked up many times. The read is 3 residues too short to cover the CDR3 end, so that end is filled in from the germline J gene. This sequence joins TRBV5-6 and TRBJ1-5; D ambiguous. The V end was cut by 2 bases, the J end by 2 bases, with 8 bases between. The CDR3 is made up of 14 amino acids. Germline assignment: CDR1 SGHDT and CDR2 YYEEEE. The sequenced part of the CDR3 DNA is TGTGCCAGCAGCTTCTCCAGTGGCAATCAGCCC. Translating gives CASSFSSGNQP. The whole CDR3 is CASSFSSGNQPQHF.

The sample holds a few counts of this clone. The read ends 3 residues early relative to the CDR3; the germline J gene fills the gap. The V gene is TRBV23-1, the J gene TRBJ1-2, with D maybe TRBD1 (5 bases). TRBV23-1 falls under the ORF class, with uncertain function. This CDR3 region has 14 residues. CDR3 loop: CASSQVLRGSGYTF. The sequenced CDR3 bases are TGCGCCAGCAGTCAGGTCCTGAGGGGTTCCGGC.

This clone was detected ten times or more. The chain's CDR3 is CASSPDRGDSPLHF. Partial CDR3 DNA: TGTGCCAGCAGCCCGGACAGGGGCGATTCACCC. The chain carries TRBV4-2 and TRBJ1-6, with 9 bases fitting TRBD1. The read terminates 3 residues before the CDR3 end, so the remaining end is supplied by the germline J gene. The CDR3 length is 14 residues. The V and J ends lost 4 bases and 8 bases, in that order; junction bases with no gene match: 3. Per the germline V gene, CDR1 is LGHNA and CDR2 is YNFKEQ.